A selection of T cell receptor beta chains follows, all from one sample in a study of shared clonotypes between healthy human individuals. This table comes from immunoSEQ multiplex PCR, and its TCRdb copy is limited to in-frame clones, with some not included. The repertoire holds 630,000 or so clones, with 98% as singletons. Material: naive CD8+ T cells sorted from blood. The receptors derive from a young man in good health. CDR3s include the opening cysteine and the closing phenylalanine or tryptophan. Fields, in order: CDR3 protein, CDR3 DNA, clone size, D gene, J gene, V gene. A D gene is named only where the DNA matches it firmly. Size tells how often a clone was seen (once, few, many) or the class of an expanded clone, and some rows leave it out.

CDR3 protein: CASSSLAGGVYEQYF; CDR3 DNA: TGTGCCAGCAGTTCGTTAGCGGGAGGGGTCTACGAGCAGTACTTC; clone size: .; D gene: TRBD2; J gene: TRBJ2-7; V gene: TRBV27
CDR3 protein: CASSYSEGTRQGYTF; CDR3 DNA: TGTGCCAGCAGTTACTCGGAGGGAACGAGGCAGGGCTACACCTTC; clone size: .; D gene: .; J gene: TRBJ1-2; V gene: TRBV6-6
CDR3 protein: CASSLRGAQETQYF; CDR3 DNA: TGTGCCAGCAGTCTGCGGGGGGCCCAAGAGACCCAGTACTTC; clone size: .; D gene: TRBD2; J gene: TRBJ2-5; V gene: TRBV13
CDR3 protein: CASSSWTPAQHF; CDR3 DNA: TGTGCCAGCAGCTCGTGGACACCAGCCCAGCATTTT; clone size: .; D gene: .; J gene: TRBJ1-5; V gene: TRBV5-8
CDR3 protein: CASSPQSGSQYF; CDR3 DNA: TGTGCCAGCAGCCCTCAAAGCGGGTCGCAGTATTTT; clone size: .; D gene: .; J gene: TRBJ2-3; V gene: TRBV7-9
CDR3 protein: CASSLELTGGDYGYTF; CDR3 DNA: TGCGCCAGCAGCTTGGAACTGACAGGGGGAGACTATGGCTACACCTTC; clone size: .; D gene: TRBD1; J gene: TRBJ1-2; V gene: TRBV5-1
CDR3 protein: CASSFHPRIRLENEQFF; CDR3 DNA: TGTGCCAGCAGCTTTCATCCGAGGATCAGGCTGGAGAATGAGCAGTTCTTC; clone size: .; D gene: .; J gene: TRBJ2-1; V gene: TRBV13
CDR3 protein: CASSLGHNYGYTF; CDR3 DNA: TGTGCCAGCTCCTTGGGGCACAACTATGGCTACACCTTC; clone size: .; D gene: .; J gene: TRBJ1-2; V gene: TRBV6-5
CDR3 protein: CASSPDKGTPGNEQYF; CDR3 DNA: TGTGCCAGCTCACCGGACAAAGGGACCCCAGGAAACGAGCAGTACTTC; clone size: .; D gene: .; J gene: TRBJ2-7; V gene: TRBV18
CDR3 protein: CASSLIVGGPENNEQFF; CDR3 DNA: TGTGCCAGCAGTTTAATAGTAGGGGGTCCCGAGAACAATGAGCAGTTCTTC; clone size: .; D gene: .; J gene: TRBJ2-1; V gene: TRBV27
CDR3 protein: CSVATGTSYEQYF; CDR3 DNA: TGCAGCGTTGCGACCGGGACCTCCTACGAGCAGTACTTC; clone size: .; D gene: .; J gene: TRBJ2-7; V gene: TRBV29-1
CDR3 protein: CASSQDRSGRDPYNEQFF; CDR3 DNA: TGTGCCAGCAGCCAAGATCGGAGCGGGAGGGACCCCTACAATGAGCAGTTCTTC; clone size: .; D gene: TRBD2; J gene: TRBJ2-1; V gene: TRBV14
CDR3 protein: CASSQGLGEQFF; CDR3 DNA: TGCGCCAGCAGCCAAGGGTTGGGTGAGCAGTTCTTC; clone size: once; D gene: .; J gene: TRBJ2-1; V gene: TRBV5-1
CDR3 protein: CASTPIIAGDNTDTQYF; CDR3 DNA: TGTGCCAGCACTCCGATAATAGCGGGAGATAACACAGATACGCAGTATTTT; clone size: .; D gene: TRBD2; J gene: TRBJ2-3; V gene: TRBV13
CDR3 protein: CASSRLGGGGNTIYF; CDR3 DNA: TGTGCCAGCAGTCGGTTGGGAGGAGGTGGAAACACCATATATTTT; clone size: .; D gene: .; J gene: TRBJ1-3; V gene: TRBV27
CDR3 protein: CASSAPNYEQYF; CDR3 DNA: TGCGCCAGCAGCGCCCCTAACTACGAGCAGTACTTC; clone size: once; D gene: .; J gene: TRBJ2-7; V gene: TRBV5-1
CDR3 protein: CASSLASSYEQYF; CDR3 DNA: TGTGCCAGCAGTTTAGCCAGTTCCTACGAGCAGTACTTC; clone size: once; D gene: .; J gene: TRBJ2-7; V gene: TRBV27
CDR3 protein: CASSVSGTGINEQFF; CDR3 DNA: TGTGCCAGCAGCGTATCTGGGACAGGAATCAATGAGCAGTTCTTC; clone size: .; D gene: TRBD1; J gene: TRBJ2-1; V gene: TRBV9